These T cell receptor beta chains were read from a single sample in a study of blood T cell repertoires in COVID-19. The protocol was immunoSEQ multiplex PCR, while the TCRdb copy is restricted to in-frame clones and leaves out a portion. The profile shows over 250,000 clones, roughly 86% of them singletons. Sequenced input: PBMCs or T cells enriched from blood (not recorded which). These receptor sequences come from a woman in her sixties or seventies who had recovered from COVID-19. Both conserved end residues are part of each CDR3. D genes are given only for firm matches. Size values are once, few and many counts, or a class for expanded clones, and some rows have none.

>TRBJ2-1|TRBV10-1|NA|TRBD2
CASSDGTNLNEQFF
TGCGCCAGCAGTGACGGGACTAACCTAAATGAGCAGTTCTTC
>TRBJ2-5|TRBV5-4|NA|NA
CASSLPSQRQETQYF
TGTGCCAGCAGCTTGCCCTCCCAGCGGCAAGAGACCCAGTACTTC
>TRBJ1-1|TRBV9|NA|NA
CASSVEGNTEAFF
TGTGCCAGCAGCGTTGAGGGCAACACTGAAGCTTTCTTT
>TRBJ2-5|TRBV28|NA|NA
CASGSRGWQETQYF
TGTGCCAGCGGATCTCGGGGGTGGCAAGAGACCCAGTACTTC
>TRBJ2-3|TRBV27|NA|NA
CASSFFSEDTQYF
TGTGCCAGCAGTTTTTTTAGTGAAGATACGCAGTATTTT
>TRBJ2-7|TRBV10-3|NA|TRBD2
CAINPGLSSYEQYF
TGTGCCATCAACCCGGGACTAAGCTCCTACGAGCAGTACTTC
>TRBJ2-1|TRBV20-1|NA|NA
CSASPNNEQFF
TGCAGTGCTAGCCCCAACAATGAGCAGTTCTTC
>TRBJ2-7|TRBV4-1|NA|TRBD2
CASSQIAGTYEQYF
TGCGCCAGCAGCCAGATAGCGGGGACCTACGAGCAGTACTTC
>TRBJ2-1|TRBV20-1|NA|NA
CSASLTWSEQFF
TGCAGTGCTAGTCTGACTTGGAGTGAGCAGTTCTTC
>TRBJ2-7|TRBV20-1|NA|NA
CTAWDSGEQYF
TGCACCGCCTGGGATAGCGGCGAGCAGTACTTC
>TRBJ2-3|TRBV5-5|NA|NA
CASSLDRGTDTQYF
TGTGCCAGCAGCTTGGACAGGGGCACAGATACGCAGTATTTT
>TRBJ1-3|TRBV15|NA|TRBD1
CATSRGWGQGFSGNTIYF
TGTGCCACCAGCAGAGGATGGGGACAGGGCTTCTCTGGAAACACCATATATTTT
>TRBJ2-2|TRBV5-4|NA|TRBD1
CASSWDRVAGELFF
TGTGCCAGCAGTTGGGACAGGGTGGCCGGGGAGCTGTTTTTT
>TRBJ1-2|TRBV6-2/TRBV6-3|NA|TRBD1
CASSYHTVGQAEGYTF
TGTGCCAGCAGTTATCATACAGTTGGACAGGCGGAAGGCTACACCTTC
>TRBJ1-4|TRBV10-3|NA|TRBD1
CAISADRQNEKLFF
TGTGCCATCAGCGCGGACAGGCAAAATGAAAAACTGTTTTTT
>TRBJ2-1|TRBV27|NA|NA
CASILRVRRWDEQFF
TGTGCCAGCATACTGCGGGTCCGCCGGTGGGATGAGCAGTTCTTC
>TRBJ2-7|TRBV3-1/TRBV3-2|NA|TRBD2
CASSHLAGGTYEQYF
TGTGCCAGCAGCCACCTAGCGGGGGGAACCTACGAGCAGTACTTC
>TRBJ1-4|TRBV5-1|few|NA
CASSPQGLANEKLFF
TGCGCCAGCAGCCCCCAGGGGCTGGCTAATGAAAAACTGTTTTTT
>TRBJ2-2|TRBV9|NA|NA
CASSVVGPPGVGELFF
TGTGCCAGCAGCGTAGTAGGACCCCCCGGGGTCGGGGAGCTGTTTTTT
>TRBJ1-6|TRBV7-6|NA|TRBD1
CASSRTGTGGSSYNSPLHF
TGTGCCAGCAGCAGAACCGGGACAGGGGGCAGCTCCTATAATTCACCCCTCCACTTT
>TRBJ1-2|TRBV11-2|few|NA
CASSSGTDTGYGYTF
TGTGCCAGCAGCTCAGGGACTGATACTGGCTATGGCTACACCTTC
>TRBJ2-1|TRBV7-8|once|TRBD2
CASSLASGGRNEQFF
TGTGCCAGCAGCTTAGCTAGCGGGGGGAGGAATGAGCAGTTCTTC
>TRBJ2-1|TRBV9|NA|TRBD1
CASSPGTGDEQFF
TGTGCCAGCAGCCCAGGGACAGGTGATGAGCAGTTCTTC
>TRBJ2-7|TRBV7-2|NA|NA
CASSSLDWIADYEQYF
TGTGCCAGCAGCTCCCTCGACTGGATAGCGGACTACGAGCAGTACTTC
>TRBJ1-5|TRBV6-5|NA|TRBD1
CASSSQGAGNQPQHF
TGTGCCAGCAGTTCACAGGGGGCAGGGAATCAGCCCCAGCATTTT
>TRBJ1-2|TRBV28|NA|TRBD1
CASGQGRGKGYTF
TGTGCCAGCGGACAGGGGAGAGGTAAAGGCTACACCTTC
>TRBJ2-1|TRBV18|NA|TRBD2
CASSYASGTSGRIEEQFF
TGTGCCAGCTCGTATGCTTCCGGGACTAGCGGGAGAATTGAGGAGCAGTTCTTC
>TRBJ2-6|TRBV14|NA|TRBD2
CASSQVAGGPGANVLTF
TGTGCCAGCAGCCAAGTTGCGGGAGGGCCTGGGGCCAACGTCCTGACTTTC
>TRBJ1-1|TRBV7-3|few|TRBD1
CASSLRGQAPGTEAFF
TGTGCCAGCAGCTTAAGGGGACAGGCCCCAGGCACTGAAGCTTTCTTT
>TRBJ1-1|TRBV29-1|NA|NA
CSVAGNRDEAFF
TGCAGCGTTGCCGGGAATCGGGATGAAGCTTTCTTT
>TRBJ1-2|TRBV6-5|once|TRBD1
CASSNQGAPGYTF
TGTGCCAGCAGTAATCAGGGGGCGCCTGGCTACACCTTC
>TRBJ1-5|TRBV6-6|NA|NA
CASSYSGDSNQPQHF
TGTGCCAGCAGTTACTCGGGAGATAGCAATCAGCCCCAGCATTTT
>TRBJ1-1|TRBV10-1|NA|NA
CASGLNTEAFF
TGCGCCAGCGGCCTGAACACTGAAGCTTTCTTT
>TRBJ2-7|TRBV6-5|once|TRBD2
CASSYSTAGVIYEQYF
TGTGCCAGCAGTTACTCGACAGCGGGAGTTATATACGAGCAGTACTTC
>TRBJ2-1|TRBV9|NA|TRBD2
CASSPRTSGGREQFF
TGTGCCAGCAGCCCGCGGACTAGCGGGGGGAGGGAGCAGTTCTTC